Listed below are T cell receptor beta chains from one sample, sequenced in a study of graft-versus-host responses after intestinal transplantation. Generated by immunoSEQ multiplex PCR, the TCRdb table keeps only in-frame clones and is missing some. Of 12,000 or so clones listed, over 65% were seen once; the top ten hold 4.3%. The sequences come from ileum tissue, collected 142 days after intestinal transplantation. These receptors all come from a human patient who received an intestinal transplant, so some T cells may come from the graft donor. CDR3s include the opening cysteine and the closing phenylalanine or tryptophan. Fields, in order: V gene, J gene, CDR3 protein.

TRBV11-2	TRBJ1-2	CASSLYGWVGGRGFSGYTF
TRBV10-3	TRBJ2-5	CAISPQGALLSETQYF
TRBV10-3	TRBJ1-6	CAISGDSRGSPLHF
TRBV4-2	TRBJ1-4	CASSQGTATNEKLFF
TRBV4-1	TRBJ1-1	CASSLSAAGGPYTEAFF
TRBV7-9	TRBJ2-7	CASSSVGGQDYEQYF
TRBV18	TRBJ2-1	CASSPLATHNEQFF
TRBV12-5	TRBJ2-7	CASAQDRGSYEQYF
TRBV6-1	TRBJ2-1	CASSEGGTYNEQFF
TRBV15	TRBJ2-7	CATSRLAGEQYF
TRBV27	TRBJ2-1	CASSLIRTSGAPYNEQFF
TRBV7-2	TRBJ2-7	CASSSPSLHYEQYF
TRBV2	TRBJ2-5	CASRGRGPPQETQYF
TRBV19	TRBJ2-3	CASRKREGTYTQYF
TRBV4-1	TRBJ2-5	CASSQEGAWGLADQETQYF
TRBV9	TRBJ2-5	CASSVGGSETQYF
TRBV10-3	TRBJ2-3	CAISLGEVTDTQYF
TRBV5-1	TRBJ2-7	CASSLWQGLAATYEQYF
TRBV6-6	TRBJ1-1	CASSYGGTAEAFF
TRBV21-1	TRBJ2-1	CARRRGLAAYNEQFF
TRBV6-1	TRBJ2-1	CASSGTSGGANEQFF
TRBV5-1	TRBJ2-1	CASSLVRRDTFYNEQFF
TRBV2	TRBJ2-7	CASTRTGEFYEQYF
TRBV2	TRBJ1-1	CAGEGHLEAFF
TRBV5-6	TRBJ1-1	CASSCEGQGCEAFF
TRBV27	TRBJ2-7	CASSLSRGYEQYF
TRBV5-4	TRBJ2-5	CASSRGGQGQETQYF
TRBV11-2	TRBJ2-1	CASSFTSGSSYNEQFF
TRBV7-9	TRBJ2-3	CASSLMLAGSSTDTQYF
TRBV7-3	TRBJ2-3	CASSATGGADTQYF
TRBV15	TRBJ1-4	CATSSGPGTGNEKLFF
TRBV2	TRBJ1-6	CASRTVQGSDSPLHF
TRBV21-1	TRBJ2-3	CASSKGLAGDTQYF
TRBV9	TRBJ2-5	CASNRGTSKTQYF
TRBV19	TRBJ2-6	CASSLAGSGANVLTF
TRBV23-1	TRBJ2-7	CASSQSGPFAGLADEQYF
TRBV7-9	TRBJ1-1	CASSPGTGGTEAFF
TRBV4-1	TRBJ2-6	CASSPDFRLYLSSGANVLTF
TRBV9	TRBJ2-1	CASSALAGTSHNEQFF
TRBV29-1	TRBJ2-5	CSVEAPGRETQYF
TRBV28	TRBJ2-5	CASSFSSGTLETQYF
TRBV9	TRBJ1-1	CASSDGGPNTEAFF
TRBV11-1	TRBJ1-2	CASSFAGTDYGYTF
TRBV7-7	TRBJ2-5	CASSSGPLRGETQYF
TRBV11-2	TRBJ1-5	CASSLDSNQPQHF
TRBV5-1	TRBJ1-1	CASGQGLNTEAFF
TRBV18	TRBJ2-1	CASSPLSDEQFF
TRBV5-1	TRBJ2-3	CASSRARSPSTDTQYF
TRBV4-3	TRBJ2-2	CASSQLIGFQGNTGELFF
TRBV13	TRBJ2-7	CASSLGRSYEQYF